These 24 T cell receptor beta chains were all obtained from the same sample, sequenced in a study of identical twins. TCRdb analysed the 5' RACE reads with MiXCR anew, one entry per CDR3 protein. The data contain 310,000 or so distinct CDR3 sequences, 8% to 9% of them singletons. The same specimen was also included in a second study, on yellow fever vaccine responses in identical twins.

Sequencing input: memory (CD45RO+) T cells sorted from blood. Receptors were obtained from a woman under 30 in good health.

This clonotype was seen a few times. The CDR3 does not end in the conserved phenylalanine or tryptophan, so this is likely a read error. J is TRBJ2-5 and V is TRBV7-6; D remains ambiguous. The CDR3 loop spans 12 amino acids. Germline CDR1 SGHVS, CDR2 FNYEAQ. V was clipped by 1 base and J by 5 bases, with 5 bases between them. The CDR3 here is CASSLGMETQYL. In nucleotides, the CDR3 is TGTGCCAGCAGCTTAGGGATGGAGACCCAGTACCTC.

CDR3 loop: CASSPGYGGDEQFF. The DNA of the CDR3 is TGCGCCAGCAGCCCTGGATATGGAGGAGATGAGCAGTTCTTC. V and J are TRBV5-1 and TRBJ2-1, with D possibly TRBD2 on 5 matching bases. Germline V gene sequence: CDR1 SGHRS, CDR2 YFSETQ. V lost 4 bases and J 8 bases, leaving 16 bases between the germline ends. The CDR3 runs to 14 residues.

This clonotype appeared many times. The V gene is TRBV20-1, the J gene TRBJ2-7, with D unclear. CDR3 length: 14 residues. Trimming cost V 6 bases and J 7 bases, with 22 bases left between them. Germline assignment: CDR1 DFQATT and CDR2 SNEGSKA (reference sequence). Here the CDR3 DNA reads TGCAGTGCAAAGGACCACGGAACACGGCTGGAGCAGTACTTC. The encoded protein is CSAKDHGTRLEQYF.

This clonotype was detected once. This chain uses TRBV15 with TRBJ2-5; weak D call: TRBD1 (6 bases). This CDR3 has 16 amino acids. Germline V lookup: CDR1 LNHNV, CDR2 YYDKDF (reference sequence). Deletions cut 4 bases from V and 1 base from J, with 16 bases between. The CDR3 DNA follows: TGTGCCACCAGCATTGCGAAAACAGGGCCCCAAGAGACCCAGTACTTC. Translated: CATSIAKTGPQETQYF.

This clonotype was observed at least ten times. V gene TRBV5-1 combines with J gene TRBJ2-2; 12 bases agree with TRBD2. The length of the CDR3 is 15 residues. In germline, CDR1 is SGHRS, CDR2 YFSETQ. The V and J ends lost 8 bases and 5 bases, in that order; junction bases with no gene match: 7. CDR3 bases: TGCGCCAGTTCTCGGACTAGCGGGACGACCGGGGAGCTGTTTTTT. Translation: CASSRTSGTTGELFF.

In its sample, this clonotype was seen many times. The chain joins TRBV5-1 to TRBJ2-1; D may match TRBD1 or TRBD2 (5 bases each). Germline CDR1 is SGHRS and CDR2 is YFSETQ. V lost 0 bases, J lost 8 bases, and 15 bases lay in between. The CDR3 loop spans 15 amino acids. The CDR3 is CASSLGGIKGDEQFF. Written as DNA, the CDR3 is TGCGCCAGCAGCTTGGGGGGGATTAAAGGAGATGAGCAGTTCTTC.

This clonotype has just a few counts. The rearrangement links TRBV27 to TRBJ2-2, with no clear D. Looked up from germline, CDR1 is MNHEY and CDR2 is SMNVEV (reference sequence). The CDR3 consists of 13 residues. The germline V and J ends were trimmed by 4 bases and 8 bases, with 11 bases remaining between them. For the CDR3, the DNA is TGTGCCAGCAGTTCCCGACTGCCGGGGGAGCTGTTTTTT. Translated, it gives CASSSRLPGELFF.

This clonotype was seen at least ten times. This chain links TRBV20-1 with TRBJ2-3; D remains ambiguous. Germline CDR1 and CDR2: DFQATT and SNEGSKA (reference sequence). V lost 6 bases and J 10 bases, leaving 17 bases between the germline ends. This CDR3 spans 12 amino acids. CDR3 protein: CSADTPPSSQYF. DNA for the CDR3: TGCAGTGCCGATACCCCGCCATCTTCGCAGTATTTT.

This chain links TRBV9 with TRBJ1-1, with D possibly TRBD1 on 5 matching bases. The CDR3 consists of 13 residues. The V and J ends lost 2 bases and 1 base respectively, with 6 bases between them. In germline, CDR1 is SGDLS, CDR2 YYNGEE. In DNA form, the CDR3 reads TGTGCCAGCAGCGTGGGGGAGAACACTGAAGCTTTCTTT. Protein: CASSVGENTEAFF. Supplemented by reference TRBV9 and TRBJ1-1, the full variable domain reads DSGVTQTPKHLITATGQRVTLRCSPRSGDLSVYWYQQSLDQGLQFLIQYYNGEERAKGNILERFSAQQFPDLHSELNLSSLELGDSALYFCASSVGENTEAFFGQGTRLTVV.

The chain recombines TRBV29-1 with TRBJ1-1, with no clear D. Trimming shortened V by 5 bases and J by 3 bases, and 10 bases separated the two germline ends. The CDR3 is made up of 12 amino acids. CDR1 is SQVTM, CDR2 ANQGSEA, per germline. This CDR3 is CSVNSGYTEAFF. CDR3 nucleotide sequence: TGCAGCGTTAACTCCGGCTACACTGAAGCTTTCTTT.

The chain is built from TRBV7-8 and TRBJ2-1; 7 nucleotides align to TRBD2. The germline gives CDR1 SGHVS, CDR2 FQNEAQ. The V segment lost 2 bases and the J segment 9 bases; nucleotides outside the gene matches: 10. The CDR3 sequence is 15 residues long. As DNA, the CDR3 is TGTGCCAGCAGCTTACTCCGGACTAGGACGTCTGAGCAGTTCTTC. It encodes CASSLLRTRTSEQFF.

This clonotype was seen only a few times. The rearrangement links TRBV28 to TRBJ2-5, with 9 positions matching TRBD1. Trimming took 8 bases from V and 7 from J; bases not matched to a gene: 8. Germline lookup yields CDR1 MDHEN and CDR2 SYDVKM. CDR3 length: 13 amino acids. The CDR3 is CASGTGGEGTQYF. DNA for the CDR3: TGTGCCAGCGGAACAGGGGGCGAAGGGACCCAGTACTTC.

This clonotype was observed many times. The chain couples TRBV29-1 to TRBJ2-1, with unresolved D. Trimming pared 3 bases from V and 8 bases from J, leaving 8 bases between. The CDR3 spans 11 residues. Looked up from germline, CDR1 is SQVTM and CDR2 is ANQGSEA. CDR3 loop: CSVDNTHEQFF. For the CDR3, the DNA is TGCAGCGTTGATAACACACATGAGCAGTTCTTC.

This clonotype was found many times. The chain uses TRBV4-1 and TRBJ2-1; 7 nucleotides agree with TRBD2. V trimming: 0 bases; J trimming: 1 base; junction bases outside the gene matches: 3. The germline V gene has CDR1 MGHRA and CDR2 YSYEKL. This CDR3 is 16 amino acids long. The CDR3 loop reads CASSQDSSGSYNEQFF. The CDR3 nucleotides are TGCGCCAGCAGCCAAGATTCTAGCGGATCCTACAATGAGCAGTTCTTC.

This clonotype was seen many times. The V call is TRBV6-1, the J call TRBJ1-5, with unresolved D. From germline, CDR1 is MNHNS and CDR2 SASEGT. Trimming left V 5 bases short and J 3 bases short, with 11 bases between. The CDR3 sequence is 14 residues long. The CDR3 bases are TGTGCCAGCAGTCCAGCGGGGTTCAATCAGCCCCAGCATTTT. Protein: CASSPAGFNQPQHF.

This clonotype appeared a few times. CDR3 in DNA: TGTGCCAGCAGCCGGGACGTACTTAATGGCTACACCTTC. Translation gives CASSRDVLNGYTF. This sequence joins TRBV6-1 and TRBJ1-2; weak D call: TRBD1 (5 bases). V lost 6 bases and J 6 bases, leaving 14 bases between the germline ends. The CDR3 contains 13 residues. Germline V CDR1 and CDR2: MNHNS, SASEGT.

This clonotype was found many times. J is TRBJ2-1 and V is TRBV2; 7 nucleotides align to TRBD2. Looked up from germline, CDR1 is SNHLY and CDR2 is FYNNEI. Losses at the gene ends were 7 bases for V and 14 bases for J; bases not matched to a gene: 11. This CDR3 contains 12 residues. CDR3 in amino acids: CASTKRDYGEFF. As DNA, the CDR3 is TGTGCCAGCACTAAGCGGGACTATGGGGAGTTCTTC.

This clonotype occurred a few times. The chain uses TRBV15 and TRBJ2-3; 7 bases line up with TRBD2. V shed 1 base, J shed 1 base, and the junction held 5 bases outside the gene matches. The length of the CDR3 is 16 residues. The germline CDR1 and CDR2 sequences are LNHNV and YYDKDF (reference sequence). The CDR3 protein is CATSRVVLAGTDTQYF. As DNA, the CDR3 is TGTGCCACCAGCAGAGTTGTTCTAGCGGGCACAGATACGCAGTATTTT.

This clonotype was seen more than once but under ten times. The gene calls are TRBV15 and TRBJ1-1, with D possibly matching TRBD1 (6 bases). Germline CDR1 LNHNV, CDR2 YYDKDF (reference sequence). Between the trimmed V and J ends, which lost 1 base and 4 bases, there was a span of 13 bases. CDR3 length: 15 residues. CDR3 in amino acids: CATSRAVQGFTEAFF. The CDR3 DNA reads as TGTGCCACCAGCAGAGCTGTTCAGGGGTTCACTGAAGCTTTCTTT.

The V call is TRBV7-2, the J call TRBJ2-1; the D is unclear. This CDR3 has 15 residues. The ends were cut back, 5 bases at V and 4 bases at J, with 15 bases in the middle. Germline CDR1 is SGHTA and CDR2 is FQGNSA. The CDR3 region is CASSPSLGSYNEQFF. The CDR3 coding sequence is TGTGCCAGCAGCCCGAGCCTCGGCAGTTACAATGAGCAGTTCTTC.

This clonotype has a count of ten or more. V gene TRBV5-1 combines with J gene TRBJ1-1; no definite D call. Per the germline V gene, CDR1 is SGHRS and CDR2 is YFSETQ. Trimming removed 2 bases at V and 0 bases at J, with 8 bases between. CDR3 size: 14 residues. CDR3 DNA sequence: TGCGCCAGCAGCTTAGCAACAATGAACACTGAAGCTTTCTTT. Its translation: CASSLATMNTEAFF.

The chain uses TRBV5-1 and TRBJ2-1, with TRBD2 identical over 11 bases. Germline V gives CDR1 SGHRS, CDR2 YFSETQ. CDR3 length equals 14 residues. Losses at the gene ends were 5 bases for V and 7 bases for J; bases not matched to a gene: 5. The chain's CDR3 is CASSTLAGVNEQFF. As DNA, the CDR3 is TGCGCCAGCAGTACACTAGCGGGGGTTAATGAGCAGTTCTTC.

This clonotype turned up a few times. The CDR3 protein is CASTLTGYYSGANVLTF. CDR3 DNA: TGTGCCAGCACCCTGACAGGATATTACTCTGGGGCCAACGTCCTGACTTTC. The chain is built from TRBV6-1 and TRBJ2-6; D might be TRBD1 (6 bases). Trimming stripped 7 bases from V and 0 bases from J, with 16 bases between. Germline V CDR1 and CDR2: MNHNS, SASEGT. This CDR3 has 17 residues.

This clonotype was found many times. The chain is built from TRBV7-2 and TRBJ2-3, with D perhaps TRBD2 (6 bases). Germline assignment: CDR1 SGHTA and CDR2 FQGNSA. V was clipped by 2 bases and J by 4 bases, with 10 bases between them. This CDR3 has 14 amino acids. CDR3 sequence: CASSLSRRADTQYF. For the CDR3, the DNA is TGTGCCAGCAGCTTATCCCGGAGGGCAGATACGCAGTATTTT.